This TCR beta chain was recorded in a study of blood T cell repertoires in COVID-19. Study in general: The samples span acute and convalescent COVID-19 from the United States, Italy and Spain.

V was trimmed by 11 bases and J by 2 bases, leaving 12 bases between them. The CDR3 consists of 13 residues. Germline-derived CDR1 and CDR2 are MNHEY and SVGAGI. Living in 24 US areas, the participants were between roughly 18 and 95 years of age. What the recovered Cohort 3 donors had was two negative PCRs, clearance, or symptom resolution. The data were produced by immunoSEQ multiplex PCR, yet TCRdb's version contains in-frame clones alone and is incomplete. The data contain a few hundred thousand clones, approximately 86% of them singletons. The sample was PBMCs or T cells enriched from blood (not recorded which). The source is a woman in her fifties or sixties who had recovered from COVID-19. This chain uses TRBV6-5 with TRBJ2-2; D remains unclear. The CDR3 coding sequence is TGTGCCGTCCGAGACACTAACACCGGGGAGCTGTTTTTT. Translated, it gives CAVRDTNTGELFF.